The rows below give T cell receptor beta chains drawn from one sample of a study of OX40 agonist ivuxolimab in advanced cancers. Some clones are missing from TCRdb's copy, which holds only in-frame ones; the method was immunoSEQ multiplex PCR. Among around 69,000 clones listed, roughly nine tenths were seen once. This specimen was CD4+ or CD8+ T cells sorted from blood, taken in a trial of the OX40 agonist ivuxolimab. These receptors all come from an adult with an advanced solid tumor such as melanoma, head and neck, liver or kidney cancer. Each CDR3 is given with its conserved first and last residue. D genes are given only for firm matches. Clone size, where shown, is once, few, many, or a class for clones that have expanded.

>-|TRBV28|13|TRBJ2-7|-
TGTGCCAGCAGACGGGGAGGGGGCTACGAGCAGTACTTC
CASRRGGGYEQYF
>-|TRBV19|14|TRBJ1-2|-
TGTGCCAGTAGTATAGATCCAGGGAACTATGGCTACACCTTC
CASSIDPGNYGYTF
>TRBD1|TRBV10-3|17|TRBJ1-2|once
TGTGCCATCAGTAAGGACAGGGGGCATGTTCGAGGCTATGGCTACACCTTC
CAISKDRGHVRGYGYTF
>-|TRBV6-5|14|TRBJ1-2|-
TGTGCCAGCACCCGGGGAGGGGGAGCCTATGGCTACACCTTC
CASTRGGGAYGYTF
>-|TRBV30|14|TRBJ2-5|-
TGTGCCTGGAGTATCGTGGGGGGACGGGAGACCCAGTACTTC
CAWSIVGGRETQYF
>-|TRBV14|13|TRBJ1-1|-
TGTGCCAGCGCGAGGGCCCTGAACACTGAAGCTTTCTTT
CASARALNTEAFF
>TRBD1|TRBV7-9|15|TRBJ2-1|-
TGTGCCAGCAGCTTGGGGGTAGGGACAGGGGCTGAGCAGTTCTTC
CASSLGVGTGAEQFF
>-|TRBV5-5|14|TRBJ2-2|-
TGTGCCAGCAGCGGCGGGACCTGGACCGGGGAGCTGTTTTTT
CASSGGTWTGELFF
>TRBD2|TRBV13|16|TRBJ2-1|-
TGTGCCAGCAGCCTTTTAGCGGGAGTGCCCTACAATGAGCAGTTCTTC
CASSLLAGVPYNEQFF
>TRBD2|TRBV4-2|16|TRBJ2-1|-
TGTGCCAGCAGCCCTAGGACTAGCGGGCCCCCCAATGAGCAGTTCTTC
CASSPRTSGPPNEQFF
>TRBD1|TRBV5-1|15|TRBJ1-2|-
TGCGCCAGCAGCTTGGGGGACAGCCGTAACTATGGCTACACCTTC
CASSLGDSRNYGYTF
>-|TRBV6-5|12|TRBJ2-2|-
TGTGCCAGCAGTCATTCGGGCGGGGAGCTGTTTTTT
CASSHSGGELFF
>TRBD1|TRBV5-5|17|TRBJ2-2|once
TGTGCCAGCAGCTGGGTGGGAGGACAGGGGATCACCGGGGAGCTGTTTTTT
CASSWVGGQGITGELFF
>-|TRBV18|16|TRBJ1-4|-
TGTGCCAGCTCACCATGGGTTCTAGGAACTAATGAAAAACTGTTTTTT
CASSPWVLGTNEKLFF
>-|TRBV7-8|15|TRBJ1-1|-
TGTGCCAGCAGCTCACAGGGTACAGGGAACACTGAAGCTTTCTTT
CASSSQGTGNTEAFF
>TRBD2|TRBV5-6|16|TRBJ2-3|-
TGTGCCAGCAGCTTGGCAGCGGGAGCCCCCACAGATACGCAGTATTTT
CASSLAAGAPTDTQYF
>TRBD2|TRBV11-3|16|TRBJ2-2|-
TGTGCCAGCAGCTTACTAGCTAGCGGGGTCACCGGGGAGCTGTTTTTT
CASSLLASGVTGELFF
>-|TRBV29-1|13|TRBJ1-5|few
TGCAGCGTTGAAGGCGGGGGAGGTCAGCCCCAGCATTTT
CSVEGGGGQPQHF
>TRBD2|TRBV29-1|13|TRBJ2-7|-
TGCAGCGTTGAATGGGGGGGGACCGGCGAGCAGTACTTC
CSVEWGGTGEQYF
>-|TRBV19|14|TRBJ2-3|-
TGTGCCAGTAGTATAGGTACGGTCGCAGATACGCAGTATTTT
CASSIGTVADTQYF
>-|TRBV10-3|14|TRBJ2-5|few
TGTGCCACCAAAGGACATGGCAGTCAAGAGACCCAGTACTTC
CATKGHGSQETQYF
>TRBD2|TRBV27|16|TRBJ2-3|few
TGTGCCAGCAGTTTAATGTCTAGCGGGGGAGGGGATACGCAGTATTTT
CASSLMSSGGGDTQYF
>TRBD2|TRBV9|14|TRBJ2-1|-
TGTGCCAGCAGCGCCCGACTAGCTCTAGGAGAGCAGTTCTTC
CASSARLALGEQFF
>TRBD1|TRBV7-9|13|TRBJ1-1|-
TGTGCCAGCAGCATCGGACAGGACACTGAAGCTTTCTTT
CASSIGQDTEAFF
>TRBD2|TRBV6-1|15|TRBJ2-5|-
TGTGCCAGCAGTTGGCTAGCGGGAGGAGGAGAGACCCAGTACTTC
CASSWLAGGGETQYF
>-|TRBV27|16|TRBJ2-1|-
TGTGCCAGCAGCCCCGTGGCGGGACAAACCTACAATGAGCAGTTCTTC
CASSPVAGQTYNEQFF
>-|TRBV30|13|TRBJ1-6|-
TGTGCCTGGAGCCTCCAGGGCCGTTCACCCCTCCACTTT
CAWSLQGRSPLHF
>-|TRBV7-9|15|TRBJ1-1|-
TGTGCCAGCAGCTTACTATTTACAGTAACAACTGAAGCTTTCTTT
CASSLLFTVTTEAFF
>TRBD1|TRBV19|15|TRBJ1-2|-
TGTGCCAGTACTCGACTCCAGGGGGGAGGCTATGGCTACACCTTC
CASTRLQGGGYGYTF
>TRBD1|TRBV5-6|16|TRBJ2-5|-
TGTGCCAGCAGCTTGGCTTCAGGGGGCTGGGGGGAGACCCAGTACTTC
CASSLASGGWGETQYF
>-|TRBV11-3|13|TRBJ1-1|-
TGTGCCAGCAGCCGACGTCTGAACACTGAAGCTTTCTTT
CASSRRLNTEAFF
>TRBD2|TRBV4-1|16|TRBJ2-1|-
TGCGCCAGCAGCCTAGGACGACAAGCGGGAAACAATGAGCAGTTCTTC
CASSLGRQAGNNEQFF
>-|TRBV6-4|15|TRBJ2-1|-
TGTGCCAGCAGTGACTCACCCGTCTCCTACAATGAGCAGTTCTTC
CASSDSPVSYNEQFF
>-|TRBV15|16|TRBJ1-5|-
TGTGCCACCAGCAGAGATTTCACAGGGCACAATCAGCCCCAGCATTTT
CATSRDFTGHNQPQHF
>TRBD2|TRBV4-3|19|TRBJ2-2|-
TGCGCCAGCAGCCAAGAACTCGTGAACCTAGCGGGATTCACCGGGGAGCTGTTTTTT
CASSQELVNLAGFTGELFF
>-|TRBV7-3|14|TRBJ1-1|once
TGTGCCAGCAGCGCTCAGAACGAGGGCACTGAAGCTTTCTTT
CASSAQNEGTEAFF
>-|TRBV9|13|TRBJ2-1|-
TGTGCCAGCAGCCCTAGATCAATGAATGAGCAGTTCTTC
CASSPRSMNEQFF
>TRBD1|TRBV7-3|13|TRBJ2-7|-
TGTGCCAGCGGCGGACAGGGCACCTACGAGCAGTACTTC
CASGGQGTYEQYF
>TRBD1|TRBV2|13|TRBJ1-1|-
TGTGCCACCGGTGGACAGGCGAACACTGAAGCTTTCTTT
CATGGQANTEAFF
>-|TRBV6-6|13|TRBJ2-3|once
TGTGCCAAATTACCAGGGCGCGAAGATACGCAGTATTTT
CAKLPGREDTQYF
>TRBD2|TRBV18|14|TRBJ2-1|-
TGTGCCAGCTCCTGGACTAGCATGTACAATGAGCAGTTCTTC
CASSWTSMYNEQFF
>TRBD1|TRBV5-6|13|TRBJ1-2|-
TGTGCCAGCAGCCTGACAGGGGGCGATGGCTACACCTTC
CASSLTGGDGYTF
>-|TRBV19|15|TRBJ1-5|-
TGTGCCAGTAGTATAGGACGATCTAGCAATCAGCCCCAGCATTTT
CASSIGRSSNQPQHF
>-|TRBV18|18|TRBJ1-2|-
TGTGCCAGCTCACCGAACATACAGGGTCCCGGAGGTAACTATGGCTACACCTTC
CASSPNIQGPGGNYGYTF
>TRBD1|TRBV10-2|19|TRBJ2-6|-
TGCGCCAGCAGTGTTACCGGGACAGGGGGGAGGCCTGGGGCCAACGTCCTGACTTTC
CASSVTGTGGRPGANVLTF
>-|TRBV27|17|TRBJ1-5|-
TGTGCCAGCAGTTTCCCCAGGACGCTAAAACATTATCAGCCCCAGCATTTT
CASSFPRTLKHYQPQHF
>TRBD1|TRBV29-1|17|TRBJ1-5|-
TGCAGCGTTGTCTTCGGGACAGTGTTTTATAGCAATCAGCCCCAGCATTTT
CSVVFGTVFYSNQPQHF
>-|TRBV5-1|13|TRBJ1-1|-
TGCGCCAGCAGGTTCTCCGGGGCCACTGAAGCTTTCTTT
CASRFSGATEAFF